The entry below describes one T cell receptor (beta chain). The data are from a study of blood T cell repertoires in COVID-19. Across the whole study: COVID-19 samples from acute and convalescent phases originated in the United States, Italy and Spain.

Sequencing was performed with immunoSEQ multiplex PCR; in TCRdb, only in-frame clones are kept and a portion is missing. The table shows some 300,000 clones, with around 90% occurring only once. The CDR3 is 15 amino acids. CDR1 and CDR2 from the germline V gene are SGHRS and YFSETQ. With 0 bases removed from V and 4 bases from J, the gap between germline ends came to 13 bases. Sequenced sample: peripheral blood. The chain uses TRBV5-1 and TRBJ1-2; the D is unclear. This clonotype was sampled from a woman in her fifties or sixties with COVID-19, enrolled during active disease. CDR3 region: CASSLGLRLLYGYTF. The CDR3 DNA reads TGCGCCAGCAGCTTGGGCTTAAGACTCCTCTATGGCTACACCTTC.